The clone carrying this T cell receptor beta chain is labeled as medium-sized (0.01 to 0.1%). Antigen specificity is unknown. This table comes from immunoSEQ multiplex PCR, and its TCRdb copy is limited to in-frame clones, with some not included. The data contain under 100,000 clones, roughly nine tenths of them singletons. This sample was taken from a study of T cell responses to AZD1222 COVID-19 vaccine. Study-wide results and limits: Two AZD1222 administrations were followed by greater Spike-specific TCR breadth and depth.

This specimen consisted of peripheral blood, obtained on day 0 of MenACWY control vaccination. The clonotype comes from an adult in good health.

In DNA, the CDR3 is TGTGCCAGCAGCTTAGAAGGGGCTGGGGTTACTGAAGCTTTCTTT. As protein: CASSLEGAGVTEAFF. The rearrangement uses TRBV11-2 and TRBJ1-1; TRBD1 might be the D (5 bases). The CDR3 has 15 amino acids. The ends were cut back, 0 bases at V and 5 bases at J, with 13 bases in the middle. Germline CDR1 reads SGHAT; CDR2 reads FQNNGV. Together with reference TRBV11-2 and TRBJ1-1, the CDR3 gives the full variable domain: EAGVAQSPRYKIIEKRQSVAFWCNPISGHATLYWYQQILGQGPKLLIQFQNNGVVDDSQLPKDRFSAERLKGVDSTLKIQPAKLEDSAVYLCASSLEGAGVTEAFFGQGTRLTVV.